Listed below are T cell receptor beta chains from one sample, sequenced in a study of T cell changes during pregnancy in multiple sclerosis. Sequencing was performed with immunoSEQ multiplex PCR; in TCRdb, only in-frame clones are kept and a portion is missing. The repertoire holds some 70,000 clones, with 92% as singletons. Sample: CD8+ T cells from peripheral blood mononuclear cells, taken in the third trimester of pregnancy. Receptor source: a female donor in good health, enrolled as a control in a pregnancy study. The CDR3 runs from the conserved cysteine through the conserved F or W. Fields, in order: clone size, V gene, J gene, D gene, CDR3 DNA, CDR3 protein. The D gene is left open where the match is weak. Some rows have no size entry. The others give once, few or many, or a class for an expanded clone.

clone_size: -; v_call: TRBV15; j_call: TRBJ2-1; d_call: TRBD2; cdr3_nt: TGTGCCACCAGCAGAGATTCCCTAGCGGGGGTCTACAATGAGCAGTTCTTC; cdr3_aa: CATSRDSLAGVYNEQFF
clone_size: -; v_call: TRBV5-6; j_call: TRBJ2-5; d_call: TRBD1; cdr3_nt: TGTGCCAGCAGCTTGGGATTTCGGCGGGACAGGGCATTTCGGGAGACCCAGTACTTC; cdr3_aa: CASSLGFRRDRAFRETQYF
clone_size: -; v_call: TRBV29-1; j_call: TRBJ2-1; d_call: -; cdr3_nt: TGCAGCGTCCTCGGTCCTACCGGGCAGTTCTTC; cdr3_aa: CSVLGPTGQFF
clone_size: -; v_call: TRBV19; j_call: TRBJ2-3; d_call: TRBD1; cdr3_nt: TGTGCCAGTAGCCGGGACAGGGGGACAGATACGCAGTATTTT; cdr3_aa: CASSRDRGTDTQYF
clone_size: -; v_call: TRBV9; j_call: TRBJ1-4; d_call: -; cdr3_nt: TGTGCCAGCAGCGTAGAAGGCAGGGCAAATGAAAAACTGTTTTTT; cdr3_aa: CASSVEGRANEKLFF
clone_size: -; v_call: TRBV9; j_call: TRBJ1-6; d_call: -; cdr3_nt: TGTGCCAGCAGCGTAACCGGTTCACCCCTCCACTTT; cdr3_aa: CASSVTGSPLHF
clone_size: -; v_call: TRBV4-1; j_call: TRBJ1-5; d_call: -; cdr3_nt: TGCGCCAGCAGCCCCTCATCGGGCAGGGGTGACCAGCCCCAGCATTTT; cdr3_aa: CASSPSSGRGDQPQHF
clone_size: -; v_call: TRBV6-1; j_call: TRBJ1-2; d_call: -; cdr3_nt: TGTGCCAGCAGTTTTTCCCCGGGATCAAACTATGGCTACACCTTC; cdr3_aa: CASSFSPGSNYGYTF
clone_size: -; v_call: TRBV11-2; j_call: TRBJ2-7; d_call: TRBD1; cdr3_nt: TGTGCCAGCAGCTTGGGGACAGGGGGCTTACGCGAGCAGTACTTC; cdr3_aa: CASSLGTGGLREQYF
clone_size: -; v_call: TRBV27; j_call: TRBJ1-6; d_call: TRBD1; cdr3_nt: TGTGCCAGTAGGACAGGTTCTAATTCACCCCTCCACTTT; cdr3_aa: CASRTGSNSPLHF
clone_size: once; v_call: TRBV7-6; j_call: TRBJ2-7; d_call: TRBD1; cdr3_nt: TGTGCCAGCAGTTACGGACAGGGAGACGAGCAGTACTTC; cdr3_aa: CASSYGQGDEQYF
clone_size: -; v_call: TRBV9; j_call: TRBJ1-6; d_call: -; cdr3_nt: TGTGCCAGCAGCGAAGGGGGGGCGCATTCACCCCTCCACTTT; cdr3_aa: CASSEGGAHSPLHF